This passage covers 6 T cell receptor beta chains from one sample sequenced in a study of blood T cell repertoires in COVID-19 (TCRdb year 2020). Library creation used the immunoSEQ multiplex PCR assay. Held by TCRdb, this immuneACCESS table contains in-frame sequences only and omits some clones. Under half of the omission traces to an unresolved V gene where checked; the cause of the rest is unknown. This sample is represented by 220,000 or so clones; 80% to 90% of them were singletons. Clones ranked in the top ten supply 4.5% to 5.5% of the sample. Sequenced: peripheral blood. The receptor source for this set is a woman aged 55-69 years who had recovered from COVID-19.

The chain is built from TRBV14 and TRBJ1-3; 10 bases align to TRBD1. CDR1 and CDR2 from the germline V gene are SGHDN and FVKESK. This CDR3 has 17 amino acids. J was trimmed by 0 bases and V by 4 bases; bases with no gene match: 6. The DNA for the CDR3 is TGTGCCAGCAGCCGACTGACAGGGGGCTTCTCTGGAAACACCATATATTTT. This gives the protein CASSRLTGGFSGNTIYF.

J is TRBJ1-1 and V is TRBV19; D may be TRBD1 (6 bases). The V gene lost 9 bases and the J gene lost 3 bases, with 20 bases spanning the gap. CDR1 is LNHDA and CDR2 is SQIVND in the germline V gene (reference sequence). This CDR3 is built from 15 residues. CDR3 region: CASTYSGGGYTEAFF. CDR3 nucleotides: TGTGCCAGCACGTATAGCGGGGGCGGGTACACTGAAGCTTTCTTT. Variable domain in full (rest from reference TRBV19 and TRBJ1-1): DGGITQSPKYLFRKEGQNVTLSCEQNLNHDAMYWYRQDPGQGLRLIYYSQIVNDFQKGDIAEGYSVSREKKESFPLTVTSAQKNPTAFYLCASTYSGGGYTEAFFGQGTRLTVV.

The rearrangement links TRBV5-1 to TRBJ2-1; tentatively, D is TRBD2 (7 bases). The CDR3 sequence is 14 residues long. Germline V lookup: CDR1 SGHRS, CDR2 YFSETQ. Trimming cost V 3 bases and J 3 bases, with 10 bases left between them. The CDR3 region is CASSWGGFYNEQFF. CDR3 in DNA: TGCGCCAGCAGCTGGGGGGGCTTCTACAATGAGCAGTTCTTC. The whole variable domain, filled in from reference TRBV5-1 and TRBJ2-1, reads KAGVTQTPRYLIKTRGQQVTLSCSPISGHRSVSWYQQTPGQGLQFLFEYFSETQRNKGNFPGRFSGRQFSNSRSEMNVSTLELGDSALYLCASSWGGFYNEQFFGPGTRLTVL.

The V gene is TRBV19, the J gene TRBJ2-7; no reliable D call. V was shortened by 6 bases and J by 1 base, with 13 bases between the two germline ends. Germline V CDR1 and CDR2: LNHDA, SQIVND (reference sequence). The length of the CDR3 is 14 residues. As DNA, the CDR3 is TGTGCCAGTAGCACCATATCCGGGTCCTACGAGCAGTACTTC. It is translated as CASSTISGSYEQYF.

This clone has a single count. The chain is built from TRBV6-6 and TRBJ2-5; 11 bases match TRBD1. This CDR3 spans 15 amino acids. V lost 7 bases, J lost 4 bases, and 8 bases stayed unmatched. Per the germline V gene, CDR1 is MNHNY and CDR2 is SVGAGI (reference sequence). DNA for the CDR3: TGTGCCAGCATCCCCGCCGGGACAGGGGGAGAGACCCAGTACTTC. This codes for CASIPAGTGGETQYF.

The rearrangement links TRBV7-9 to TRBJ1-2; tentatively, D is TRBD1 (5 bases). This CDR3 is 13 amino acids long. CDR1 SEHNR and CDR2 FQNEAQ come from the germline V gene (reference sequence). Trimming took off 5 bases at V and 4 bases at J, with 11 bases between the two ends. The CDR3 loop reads CASSPPQGYGYTF. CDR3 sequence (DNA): TGTGCCAGCAGCCCCCCCCAGGGCTATGGCTACACCTTC.